This TCR beta chain was identified in a study of post-analysis software for immune sequencing data (dated by TCRdb to about 2015). With regard to the full study: Disease courses on record covered relapsing-remitting, secondary progressive and progressive-relapsing multiple sclerosis, though some patients had no subtype annotation. The multiple sclerosis patient repertoires were compared with 10 or so previously published healthy control repertoires from donors aged 6 to 25 years. A subset of samples was prepared in parallel using single-end sample barcoding, then pooled and co-amplified after Illumina adapter ligation. The investigation overall reported the following: Significantly lower normalized Chao1 diversity was found in multiple sclerosis patients than in controls, suggesting substantial peripheral T-cell clonal expansion. Strong co-clustering of samples prepared in the same batch was shown by direct clustering with F measure, prompting a batch-effect correction. Four to six TRBV segments, including TRBV5-6, TRBV5-1 and TRBV20-1, were significantly more frequent in patients than controls. The multiple sclerosis patient group was slightly younger than the control group.

From its cysteine to its phenylalanine, the CDR3 spans 16 amino acids. Of all the DNA, just the CDR3 is kept, 48 bases in frame from base 1. Taken from the germline V gene (reference sequence), the CDR1 and CDR2 loops are SGHNT and YYREEE. Trimming takes 4 bases from V and 6 bases from J, and the germline ends sit 22 bases apart. Library construction relied on PCR. TCRdb shows the sequencer as Illumina HiSeq 2500. To reduce PCR and sequencing biases, unique molecular identifiers were built into the TCR beta cDNA libraries. Every 1 to 10 million input T cells yielded approximately 500,000 cDNA molecules, meaning each molecule approximated one T cell. The patient libraries were prepared and sequenced with the same protocol used for the earlier healthy control dataset. Within a given batch, samples were prepared together, multiplexed and sequenced on the same HiSeq lane. As for the original processing: Raw barcoded reads were processed with MIGEC, discarding single-read molecular identifier groups before consensus assembly and CDR3 extraction. Clonotype tables were post-analysed with VDJtools, normalizing diversity by down-sampling all datasets to the smallest sample size. In repertoire overlap clustering, CDR3 amino acid sequences, but not nucleotide sequences, were matched to correct batch-related cross-sample contamination. Starting from the raw public reads, TCRdb applied fastp trimming at Q25, assembled clones with MiXCR and retained in-frame beta chains. Duplicate CDR3 protein sequences are folded into a single record with the most common DNA and genes. V and J calls and clone size were set by TCRdb, not the authors. The sample contains approximately 440,000 distinct CDR3 sequences, 45% of them found a single time. The ten largest clones take up 12% of the sample.

To demonstrate the VDJtools post-analysis software, TCR beta repertoires were profiled from the peripheral blood of roughly 12 young patients with multiple sclerosis. The multiple sclerosis patients were children and adolescents ranging in age from 6 to 15 years. This clonotype was recorded a few times. Its specific antigen is unknown. No base-level quality is on record; no much larger clone is a single base apart. The V and J segments used are TRBV5-4 and TRBJ1-2, with the D gene uncertain. Sequenced sample: blood. The receptor was derived from a girl aged 5-17 years with multiple sclerosis. The CDR3 protein is CASSGRVPSETDGYTF. The nucleotide sequence reads TGTGCCAGCAGCGGACGGGTGCCGTCCGAGACGGATGGCTACACCTTC. Extended through the reference TRBV5-4 and TRBJ1-2 proteins, this CDR3 yields the full variable domain: ETGVTQSPTHLIKTRGQQVTLRCSSQSGHNTVSWYQQALGQGPQFIFQYYREEENGRGNFPPRFSGLQFPNYSSELNVNALELDDSALYLCASSGRVPSETDGYTFGSGTRLTVV.